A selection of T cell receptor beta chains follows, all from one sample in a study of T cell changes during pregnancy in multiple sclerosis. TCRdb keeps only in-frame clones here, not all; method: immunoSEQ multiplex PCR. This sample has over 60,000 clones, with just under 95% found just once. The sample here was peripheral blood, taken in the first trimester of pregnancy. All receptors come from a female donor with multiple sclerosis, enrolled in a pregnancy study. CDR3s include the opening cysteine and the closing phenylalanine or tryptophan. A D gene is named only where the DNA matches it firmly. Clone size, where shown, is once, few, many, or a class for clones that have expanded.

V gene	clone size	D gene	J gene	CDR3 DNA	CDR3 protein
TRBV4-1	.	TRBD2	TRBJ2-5	TGCGCCAGCAGCCTTCTAGCGGAACTCCAAGAGACCCAGTACTTC	CASSLLAELQETQYF
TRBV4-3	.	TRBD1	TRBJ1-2	TGCGCCAGCAGCCGCGCACAGGGGGTCGGTGGCTACACCTTC	CASSRAQGVGGYTF
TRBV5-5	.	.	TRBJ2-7	TGTGCCAGCAGCTTCGAAGGTAGCGGTGGTCGCGAGCAGTACTTC	CASSFEGSGGREQYF
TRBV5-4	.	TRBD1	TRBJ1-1	TGTGCCAGCAGCTTCTTCTGGGACAGGGAAGGGACTGAAGCTTTCTTT	CASSFFWDREGTEAFF
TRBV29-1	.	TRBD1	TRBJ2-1	TGCAGCGTTGAAACGGGACAGGGCTTCAATGAGCAGTTCTTC	CSVETGQGFNEQFF
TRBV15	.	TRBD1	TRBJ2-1	TGTGCCACCAGCTGGCCGGGACAGGGTCGCAATGAGCAGTTCTTC	CATSWPGQGRNEQFF
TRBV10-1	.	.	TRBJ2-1	TGCGCCAGCAGCCCCAGGGGGACTTCGTACAATGAGCAGTTCTTC	CASSPRGTSYNEQFF
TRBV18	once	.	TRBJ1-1	TGTGCCAGCTCACCACCCATCACAGCTCCGGGAAAAGCTTTCTTT	CASSPPITAPGKAFF
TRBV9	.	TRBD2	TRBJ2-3	TGTGCCAGCAGCGAGACCGTAGCGGGAGTGGTAGATACGCAGTATTTT	CASSETVAGVVDTQYF
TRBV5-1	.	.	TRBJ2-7	TGCGCCAGCAGCTTGGCCGGGCAGGGTATTAGCTACGAGCAGTACTTC	CASSLAGQGISYEQYF
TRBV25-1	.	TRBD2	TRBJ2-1	TGTGCCAGTTCTCGGACTAGCGGGAATGGGCACAATGAGCAGTTCTTC	CASSRTSGNGHNEQFF
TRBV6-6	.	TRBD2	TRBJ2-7	TGTGCCAGCAGTTACATCCATCTAGCGGGAACCTACGAGCAGTACTTC	CASSYIHLAGTYEQYF
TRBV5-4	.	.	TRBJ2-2	TGTGCCAGCAGCTCTGACGGGGGTAACACCGGGGAGCTGTTTTTT	CASSSDGGNTGELFF
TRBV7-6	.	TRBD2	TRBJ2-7	TGTGCCAGCAGCTTAGCAGGCGGGGGTAGCGAGCAGTACTTC	CASSLAGGGSEQYF
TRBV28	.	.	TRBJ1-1	TGTGCCAGCAGTCGGTCAAGAGGGGCTTTCTTT	CASSRSRGAFF
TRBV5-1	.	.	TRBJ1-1	TGCGCCAGCAGCCTCTTGACCCAGGACAGCTCCGTTGAAGCTTTCTTT	CASSLLTQDSSVEAFF
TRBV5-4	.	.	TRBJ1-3	TGTGCCAGCAGCTTTTCCGCTGGAAACACCATATATTTT	CASSFSAGNTIYF
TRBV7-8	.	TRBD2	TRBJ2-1	TGTGCCAGCAGCTTAGTGGAGGCGGGAGTGTCCTACAATGAGCAGTTCTTC	CASSLVEAGVSYNEQFF
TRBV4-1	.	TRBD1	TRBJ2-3	TGCGCCAGCAGGAAACAGGGGGAAGTGGGCACAGATACGCAGTATTTT	CASRKQGEVGTDTQYF
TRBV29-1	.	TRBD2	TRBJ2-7	TGCAGCGCCCTGGGACTAGCGGGAGTCGGGGAGCAGTACTTC	CSALGLAGVGEQYF
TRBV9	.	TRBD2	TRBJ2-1	TGTGCCAGCAGCGTTAGCGGGAGATCTGATAATGAGCAGTTCTTC	CASSVSGRSDNEQFF
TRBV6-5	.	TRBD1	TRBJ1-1	TGTGCCAGCAGTCACCTGGACAGGATGAACACTGAAGCTTTCTTT	CASSHLDRMNTEAFF
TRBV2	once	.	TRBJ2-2	TGTGCCAGCAGGGGCGGCGGGGGCTCTCAGGGCACCGGGGAGCTGTTTTTT	CASRGGGGSQGTGELFF
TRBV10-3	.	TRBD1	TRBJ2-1	TGTGCCATCAGTGCACAGGGGGCACTCAATGAGCAGTTCTTC	CAISAQGALNEQFF
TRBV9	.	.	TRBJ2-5	TGTGCCAGCAGCGTAGGGACCGAGGGAGGGACCCAGTACTTC	CASSVGTEGGTQYF
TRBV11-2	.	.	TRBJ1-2	TGTGCCAGCAGCTTGACGGGGGACTATGGCTACACCTTC	CASSLTGDYGYTF
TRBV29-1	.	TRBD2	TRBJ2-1	TGCAGCGTTGTCTTAAGCGGGAGGGCCTACAATGAGCAGTTCTTC	CSVVLSGRAYNEQFF
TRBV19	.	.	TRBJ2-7	TGTGCCAGTATTTCTAGCGCGAGGCCCTACGAGCAGTACTTC	CASISSARPYEQYF
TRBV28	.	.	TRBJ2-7	TGTGCCAGCAGTTCCCTGGCAGCGCCTCCCGAGCAGTACTTC	CASSSLAAPPEQYF
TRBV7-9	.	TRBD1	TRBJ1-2	TGTGCCAGCAGCTTGAACAGGGGAGCTAACTATGGCTACACCTTC	CASSLNRGANYGYTF
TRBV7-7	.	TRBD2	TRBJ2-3	TGTGCCAGCAGCTTGCGGGAGGGCCATGATACGCAGTATTTT	CASSLREGHDTQYF
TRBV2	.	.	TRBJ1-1	TGTGCCATCGCCCTACAGGGGAACACTGAAGCTTTCTTT	CAIALQGNTEAFF
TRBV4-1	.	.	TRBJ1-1	TGCGCCAGCAGCCAAGAAGTGGGGCGTGAAGCTTTCTTT	CASSQEVGREAFF
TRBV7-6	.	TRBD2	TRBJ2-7	TGTGCCAGCAGCTCCCAGACTAGCGGCTACGAGCAGTACTTC	CASSSQTSGYEQYF
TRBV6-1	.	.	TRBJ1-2	TGTGCCAGTTGGCAGGACGGACTAGATGGCTACACCTTC	CASWQDGLDGYTF
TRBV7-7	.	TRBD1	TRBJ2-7	TGTGCCAGCAGCTCCGCCGGGACAGGGGGCCATGTCTCTTTC	CASSSAGTGGHVSF
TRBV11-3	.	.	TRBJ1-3	TGTGCCAGCAGCAACAATGGAAACACCATATATTTT	CASSNNGNTIYF
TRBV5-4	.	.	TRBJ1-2	TGTGCCAGCAGCGTCATGGGGGGGGACTATGGCTACACCTTC	CASSVMGGDYGYTF
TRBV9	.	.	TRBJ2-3	TGTGCCAGCAGCGTAGATGGGAGAAAAGCAGATACGCAGTATTTT	CASSVDGRKADTQYF
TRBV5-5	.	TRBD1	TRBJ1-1	TGTGCCAGCAGCTCGGGACAGCCGAACACTGAAGCTTTCTTT	CASSSGQPNTEAFF
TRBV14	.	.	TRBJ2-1	TGTGCCAGCAGCGAACTAGGGGGTACGGAGCAGTTCTTC	CASSELGGTEQFF
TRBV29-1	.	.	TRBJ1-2	TGCAGCGTTGAACTCCCCCAGTGGGGCTACACCTTC	CSVELPQWGYTF
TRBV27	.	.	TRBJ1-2	TGTGCCAGCAGTTTATCGTGGCGGACACATAGCCGTGGCTACACCTTC	CASSLSWRTHSRGYTF
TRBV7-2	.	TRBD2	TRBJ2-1	TGTGCCAGCAGCCAGGGTGGTGCGGGGGGCGGCTATGAGCAGTTCTTC	CASSQGGAGGGYEQFF
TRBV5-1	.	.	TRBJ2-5	TGCGCCAGCAGCTTGGCCGGGGAGACCCAGTACTTC	CASSLAGETQYF
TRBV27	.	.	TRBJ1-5	TGTGCCAGCAGTTTAGGGAGTAGCAATCAGCCCCAGCATTTT	CASSLGSSNQPQHF
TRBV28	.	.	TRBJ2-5	TGTGCCAGCCCCCCCAGTGGGAGGAAGCTAGAGACCCAGTACTTC	CASPPSGRKLETQYF
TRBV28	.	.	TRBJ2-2	TGTGCCAGCAATCAGGGAATCGGGGAGCTGTTTTTT	CASNQGIGELFF
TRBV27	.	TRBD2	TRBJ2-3	TGTGCCAGCAGTCGTGGAACTAGCGGGATCCGCACAGATACGCAGTATTTT	CASSRGTSGIRTDTQYF
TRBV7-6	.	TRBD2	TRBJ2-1	TGTGCCAGCAGCTTAAACGCGGGAGGGAGCTCCTACAATGAGCAGTTCTTC	CASSLNAGGSSYNEQFF
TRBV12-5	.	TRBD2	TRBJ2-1	TGTGCTAGTGGAAGACTAGCGGGAGGCCTCAATGAGCAGTTCTTC	CASGRLAGGLNEQFF